This T cell receptor beta chain was retrieved from a study of T cell responses to AZD1222 COVID-19 vaccine. Overall study results and limits: Two AZD1222 doses significantly raised spike-specific TCR breadth and depth over controls. Dominant at 160-218 and 743-854, vaccine-associated CD4 TCRs also spanned spike. Only six AZD1222 recipients tested seropositive at baseline.

Note on this clone: Antigen: not known.

TCRdb's copy holds only in-frame clones and misses some; the assay was immunoSEQ multiplex PCR. Of 120,000 to 150,000 clones in the sample, around 88% were seen once. The receptor comes from an adult in good health. The input for sequencing was peripheral blood, taken on day 0 of AZD1222 vaccination.

The CDR3 is CASSWKPNMNTEAFF. CDR3 bases: TGTGCCAGTAGTTGGAAGCCAAACATGAACACTGAAGCTTTCTTT. V gene TRBV19 combines with J gene TRBJ1-1; D is undetermined. Germline CDR1 is LNHDA and CDR2 is SQIVND (reference sequence). Trimming cost V 5 bases and J 0 bases, with 13 bases left between them. The CDR3 is 15 amino acids.